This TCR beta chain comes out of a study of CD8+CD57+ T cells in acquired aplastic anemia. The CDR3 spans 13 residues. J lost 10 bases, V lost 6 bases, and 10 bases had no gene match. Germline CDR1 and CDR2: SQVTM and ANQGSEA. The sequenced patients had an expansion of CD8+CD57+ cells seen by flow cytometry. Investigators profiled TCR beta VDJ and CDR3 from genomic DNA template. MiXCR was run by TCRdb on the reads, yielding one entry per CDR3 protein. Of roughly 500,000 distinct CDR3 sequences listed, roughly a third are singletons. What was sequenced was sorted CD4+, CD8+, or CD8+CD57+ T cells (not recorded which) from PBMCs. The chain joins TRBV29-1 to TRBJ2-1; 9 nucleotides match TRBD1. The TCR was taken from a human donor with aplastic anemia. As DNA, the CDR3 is TGCAGCGTGGCTTGGGACAGGGCCTACGAGCAGTTCTTC. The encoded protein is CSVAWDRAYEQFF.